Below are 26 T cell receptor beta chains sequenced from a single sample in a study of T cell responses to AZD1222 COVID-19 vaccine. The table came from immunoSEQ multiplex PCR; TCRdb's copy has only in-frame clones and leaves some out. The sample contains around 150,000 clones, approximately 88% of which appear only once. Sample: peripheral blood, taken on day 0 of AZD1222 vaccination. These receptors were taken from an adult in good health.

The chain links TRBV7-9 to TRBJ1-1; 7 positions match TRBD1. CDR3 length: 12 amino acids. Germline V CDR1 and CDR2: SEHNR, FQNEAQ (reference sequence). Unmatched junction bases numbered 7, after V lost 8 bases and J lost 7 bases. The CDR3 DNA sequence: TGTGCCAGCGTCGACAGGGATCGTGAAGCTTTCTTT. Its translation is CASVDRDREAFF.

The rearrangement joins TRBV27 to TRBJ2-2; D could derive from TRBD1 or TRBD2 (5 bases each). V shed 8 bases and J shed 1 base, with 11 bases lying between them. The germline V gene has CDR1 MNHEY and CDR2 SMNVEV (reference sequence). The CDR3 runs to 14 residues. CDR3 protein: CASWGRMNTGELFF. The DNA for the CDR3 is TGTGCCAGCTGGGGACGGATGAACACCGGGGAGCTGTTTTTT.

This rearrangement joins TRBV6-6 to TRBJ2-7, with D perhaps matching TRBD1 or TRBD2 (5 bases each). The V and J ends lost 4 bases and 3 bases respectively, with 10 bases between them. Germline CDR1 MNHNY, CDR2 SVGAGI (reference sequence). The CDR3 is 13 residues long. The CDR3 sequence is CASSSGDLYEQYF. The DNA of the CDR3 is TGTGCCAGCAGTTCTGGGGACCTCTACGAGCAGTACTTC.

Details on this clone: Mismatch with germline at one junction end may stem from a read error. This chain joins TRBV7-7 and TRBJ2-5; TRBD2 matches 7 bases. The CDR3 extends over 14 amino acids. Germline V gene lookup returns CDR1 SSHAT and CDR2 FNYEAQ (reference sequence). For the CDR3, the DNA is TGTGCTAGCAGCAGCGGACTAGGCCAAGAGACCCAGTACTTC. Translation: CASSSGLGQETQYF.

The CDR3, as DNA: TGTGCCACCAGCAGCTTCACAGGGGTTGCTCAGCCCCAGCATTTT. Translating it yields CATSSFTGVAQPQHF. The chain is built from TRBV15 and TRBJ1-5, with 7 bases aligning to TRBD1. Germline V lookup: CDR1 LNHNV, CDR2 YYDKDF (reference sequence). CDR3 length equals 15 residues. The ends lost 3 bases at V and 6 bases at J; junction bases unmatched: 8.

This chain links TRBV6-5 with TRBJ2-7; 7 nucleotides line up with TRBD2. V dropped 4 bases and J dropped 0; count of bases not matched to a gene: 3. Germline V gene data show CDR1 as MNHEY and CDR2 as SVGAGI. The CDR3 has 14 residues. This CDR3 is CASSSTSVSYEQYF. In DNA, the CDR3 is TGTGCCAGCAGTTCCACTAGCGTCTCCTACGAGCAGTACTTC.

The rearrangement joins TRBV15 to TRBJ1-3; D gene uncertain. V gave up 1 base and J gave up 3 bases, with 10 bases separating them. The CDR3 totals 15 residues. Germline V lookup: CDR1 LNHNV, CDR2 YYDKDF (reference sequence). The CDR3 DNA is TGTGCCACCAGCAGAGGGACGGCGAATGGAAACACCATATATTTT. This encodes CATSRGTANGNTIYF.

The V gene is TRBV19, the J gene TRBJ2-3; D gene uncertain. The CDR3 has 14 residues. Between the trimmed V and J ends, which lost 5 bases and 3 bases, there was a span of 12 bases. Germline V gene data show CDR1 as LNHDA and CDR2 as SQIVND (reference sequence). For the CDR3, the DNA is TGTGCCAGTAGTTGGCAGGCAGGAACAGATACGCAGTATTTT. Translated: CASSWQAGTDTQYF.

The chain uses TRBV6-5 and TRBJ2-3; D perhaps matches TRBD2 (5 bases). The CDR3 runs to 15 residues. Trimming removed 0 bases at V and 9 bases at J, with 16 bases between. The germline V gene has CDR1 MNHEY and CDR2 SVGAGI. CDR3 nucleotides: TGTGCCAGCAGTTACTCGAGTAGACCCCCGGGAACGCAGTATTTT. This codes for CASSYSSRPPGTQYF.

J is TRBJ1-1 and V is TRBV19; D not certain. The CDR3 is made up of 13 amino acids. The ends were cut back, 5 bases at V and 3 bases at J, with 10 bases in the middle. Germline CDR1 is LNHDA and CDR2 is SQIVND (reference sequence). DNA for the CDR3: TGTGCCAGTAGTCGCCAGCCACACACTGAAGCTTTCTTT. Amino acid sequence: CASSRQPHTEAFF.

The sample holds one count of this clone. The rearrangement uses TRBV29-1 and TRBJ1-2; no reliable D call. The germline V gene encodes CDR1 SQVTM and CDR2 ANQGSEA. The CDR3 is 11 residues long. V lost 5 bases, J lost 5 bases, and 9 bases lay in between. The CDR3 sequence: CSVTSGYGYTF. In DNA, the CDR3 is TGCAGCGTTACAAGTGGATATGGCTACACCTTC.

The rearrangement joins TRBV29-1 to TRBJ2-1; 9 nucleotides match TRBD2. The trim removed 5 bases at V and 9 bases at J, leaving 8 bases unmatched. The CDR3 covers 13 residues. Germline values: CDR1 SQVTM, CDR2 ANQGSEA. The CDR3 DNA is TGCAGCGTTCTTAGCGGGAGAGGGGCTGAGCAGTTCTTC. Protein sequence: CSVLSGRGAEQFF.

CDR3 DNA: TGTGCCAGCAGCTCCGGGGAAACTAGTTGGGGGGAGACCCAGTACTTC. It codes for CASSSGETSWGETQYF. This rearrangement joins TRBV7-2 to TRBJ2-5; D tentatively fits TRBD1 or TRBD2 (5 bases each). Germline V lookup: CDR1 SGHTA, CDR2 FQGNSA. V was clipped by 4 bases and J by 5 bases, with 20 bases between them. The CDR3 spans 16 residues.

J is TRBJ2-5 and V is TRBV2, with a weak D call TRBD1 (5 bases). V lost 5 bases and J 4 bases, leaving 14 bases between the germline ends. Per the germline V gene, CDR1 is SNHLY and CDR2 is FYNNEI. The CDR3 has 14 amino acids. CDR3 bases: TGTGCCAGCAGTCCCCAAGGGGTTCTAGAGACCCAGTACTTC. Protein product: CASSPQGVLETQYF. Complete variable domain (other parts from reference TRBV2 and TRBJ2-5): EPEVTQTPSHQVTQMGQEVILRCVPISNHLYFYWYRQILGQKVEFLVSFYNNEISEKSEIFDDQFSVERPDGSNFTLKIRSTKLEDSAMYFCASSPQGVLETQYFGPGTRLLVL.

In its sample, this clone was seen once. J is TRBJ2-3 and V is TRBV19; possibly TRBD2 for D (6 bases). Between the trimmed V and J ends, which lost 3 bases and 4 bases, there was a span of 17 bases. CDR1 is LNHDA, CDR2 SQIVND, per germline (reference sequence). The CDR3 loop spans 16 amino acids. CDR3 in amino acids: CASSIFGRMRADTQYF. Here the CDR3 DNA reads TGTGCCAGTAGTATCTTTGGGAGGATGAGGGCAGATACGCAGTATTTT.

This clone has just one count. The V call is TRBV19, the J call TRBJ2-3; D remains unclear. V shed 4 bases and J shed 2 bases, with 16 bases lying between them. This CDR3 is built from 16 residues. Germline lookup yields CDR1 LNHDA and CDR2 SQIVND (reference sequence). The CDR3 region is CASSTGPKLPTDTQYF. The CDR3 DNA follows: TGTGCCAGTAGTACCGGGCCGAAATTACCCACAGATACGCAGTATTTT.

The chain couples TRBV30 to TRBJ2-7; D gene ambiguous. The CDR3 consists of 12 residues. The germline V gene has CDR1 GTSNPN and CDR2 SVGIG (reference sequence). Trimming took 0 bases from V and 6 from J, leaving 9 bases between them. CDR3 DNA: TGTGCCTGGAGTGTAACTTCTAGCGAGCAGTACTTC. It encodes CAWSVTSSEQYF.

This chain uses TRBV24-1 with TRBJ2-1, with 14 positions matching TRBD2. The CDR3 is 13 residues long. Germline V CDR1 and CDR2: KGHDR, SFDVKD. V dropped 9 bases and J dropped 13; count of bases not matched to a gene: 7. The CDR3: CATAGTSGSIQFF. The CDR3 nucleotides are TGTGCCACCGCCGGGACTAGCGGGAGCATACAGTTCTTC.

The chain recombines TRBV7-2 with TRBJ2-7, with 9 bases matching TRBD1. The CDR3 length is 18 residues. Losses at the gene ends were 5 bases for V and 3 bases for J; bases not matched to a gene: 17. Germline values: CDR1 SGHTA, CDR2 FQGNSA. The DNA of the CDR3 is TGTGCCAGCAGCCCCTCCTCCGCCGTCCGGGGACAGGGCTACGAGCAGTACTTC. Translating it yields CASSPSSAVRGQGYEQYF.

In its sample, this clone was seen once. The chain combines TRBV11-3 with TRBJ1-2; the D gene is possibly TRBD1 (6 bases). The CDR3 has 14 residues. CDR1 is SGHNT and CDR2 is YENEEA in the germline V gene. Trimming took off 5 bases at V and 6 bases at J, with 16 bases between the two ends. CDR3 loop: CASSPMTGGHGYTF. In DNA form, the CDR3 reads TGTGCCAGCAGCCCGATGACAGGAGGGCATGGCTACACCTTC.

This sequence joins TRBV24-1 and TRBJ1-5; 7 bases fit TRBD1. Germline CDR1 is KGHDR and CDR2 is SFDVKD. V shed 0 bases and J 6 bases; nucleotides not matched to a gene: 4. The CDR3 is 15 residues long. The CDR3 spells CATSDLRSGGQPQHF. The CDR3, as DNA: TGTGCCACCAGTGATTTGAGGTCAGGGGGTCAGCCCCAGCATTTT.

The chain uses TRBV19 and TRBJ2-7, with a possible D match to TRBD1 (6 bases). The V end lost 4 bases, the J end lost 2 bases, and 15 bases lay between the germline ends. CDR1 is LNHDA and CDR2 is SQIVND in the germline V gene (reference sequence). The CDR3 sequence is 15 residues long. This chain's CDR3 is CASSTSRGSAYEQYF. The CDR3 nucleotides are TGTGCCAGTAGTACCTCCAGGGGTAGCGCCTACGAGCAGTACTTC.

The chain's CDR3 is CASSLGLGRMSGNTIYF. In nucleotides, the CDR3 is TGTGCCAGCAGCTTGGGTCTGGGTAGGATGTCTGGAAACACCATATATTTT. The chain is built from TRBV5-6 and TRBJ1-3; D is unresolved. Trimming cost V 0 bases and J 1 base, with 14 bases left between them. This CDR3 has 17 residues. Per germline, CDR1 SGHDT and CDR2 YYEEEE.

This chain links TRBV2 with TRBJ2-7; D possibly corresponds to TRBD2 (6 bases). This CDR3 contains 15 residues. Between the trimmed V and J ends, which lost 6 bases and 3 bases, there was a span of 18 bases. Germline V gives CDR1 SNHLY, CDR2 FYNNEI. Here the CDR3 DNA reads TGTGCCAGCAGCCTCACAGCGCGGGGAGGCTACGAGCAGTACTTC. It is translated as CASSLTARGGYEQYF.

The chain uses TRBV6-5 and TRBJ2-2, with D uncertain. This CDR3 contains 15 residues. The germline gives CDR1 MNHEY, CDR2 SVGAGI. The V gene lost 10 bases and the J gene lost 4 bases, with 19 bases spanning the gap. CDR3 residues: CATRLAPTSTGELFF. CDR3 nucleotides: TGTGCCACTAGATTAGCCCCGACTTCCACCGGGGAGCTGTTTTTT.

The chain recombines TRBV5-5 with TRBJ2-1; TRBD1 matches 7 bases. The V and J ends lost 6 bases and 4 bases, in that order; junction bases with no gene match: 10. The CDR3 has 15 amino acids. CDR1 is SGHKS and CDR2 is YYEKEE in the germline V gene (reference sequence). The CDR3 DNA follows: TGTGCCAGCAACTCCCGGGACAGTTTTTACAATGAGCAGTTCTTC. It codes for CASNSRDSFYNEQFF.